These 11 T cell receptor beta chains were all obtained from the same sample, sequenced in a study of cytomegalovirus exposure and HLA in healthy donors. TCRdb's copy holds only in-frame clones and misses some; the assay was immunoSEQ multiplex PCR. The sample has about 130,000 clones; approximately 84% are singletons. Input material: PBMCs. These receptors were collected from a young man in good health and CMV-seropositive.

This chain joins TRBV4-1 and TRBJ2-7; D call uncertain. CDR3 length equals 16 residues. The V gene lost 0 bases and the J gene lost 1 base, with 13 bases spanning the gap. In germline, CDR1 is MGHRA, CDR2 YSYEKL. CDR3 in DNA: TGCGCCAGCAGCCAAGACCGGTGGGCAGCTTCCTACGAGCAGTACTTC. This codes for CASSQDRWAASYEQYF.

This clone was seen a handful of times. The chain carries TRBV9 and TRBJ2-2; 9 nucleotides line up with TRBD1. This CDR3 region has 15 residues. Trimming removed 2 bases from V and 4 bases from J; junction bases left unmatched: 3. From germline, CDR1 is SGDLS and CDR2 YYNGEE. CDR3 coding DNA: TGTGCCAGCAGCGTTAAACAGGGGGCCACCGGGGAGCTGTTTTTT. It codes for CASSVKQGATGELFF.

In its sample, this clone was seen a few times. V and J are TRBV2 and TRBJ2-1; 9 bases map to TRBD2. V trimming: 6 bases; J trimming: 1 base; junction bases outside the gene matches: 7. The CDR3 consists of 16 residues. Germline V gene data show CDR1 as SNHLY and CDR2 as FYNNEI. The CDR3 bases are TGTGCCAGCAGCCAGTTTAGCGGGGGATCCTACAATGAGCAGTTCTTC. Protein: CASSQFSGGSYNEQFF.

This clone was counted once. The chain joins TRBV6-5 to TRBJ1-2; D is perhaps TRBD1 (6 bases). The CDR3 consists of 15 residues. Germline V CDR1 and CDR2: MNHEY, SVGAGI. V was pared by 7 bases and J by 1 base, with 16 bases between. CDR3 in DNA: TGTGCCAGCACCTCTAGGGGGGGTTATAACTATGGCTACACCTTC. This translates into CASTSRGGYNYGYTF.

The V call is TRBV30, the J call TRBJ2-5; a possible D gene is TRBD2 (5 bases). This CDR3 is 15 amino acids long. Per the germline V gene, CDR1 is GTSNPN and CDR2 is SVGIG (reference sequence). V lost 0 bases and J lost 5, with 16 bases in between. Here the CDR3 DNA reads TGTGCCTGGAGTGTACGCCTAGCAACGGGGGAGACCCAGTACTTC. Translating gives CAWSVRLATGETQYF.

This clone was seen only a few times. The rearrangement joins TRBV5-4 to TRBJ1-2; D unclear. Trimming left V 0 bases short and J 8 bases short, with 14 bases between. The CDR3 is made up of 14 amino acids. The germline V gene has CDR1 SGHNT and CDR2 YYREEE (reference sequence). CDR3 loop: CASSLGSSSRGYTF. The CDR3 coding sequence is TGTGCCAGCAGCTTGGGGTCTTCTTCGCGGGGCTACACCTTC.

On this clone itself: This CDR3 is also generated by other DNA sequences in the sample. The chain has TRBV9 and TRBJ1-5, with D perhaps matching TRBD1 (5 bases). CDR1 and CDR2 (germline): SGDLS, YYNGEE. This CDR3 is built from 15 residues. Trimming left V 0 bases short and J 2 bases short, with 9 bases between. CDR3 region: CASSVGQGGNQPQHF. The CDR3 bases are TGTGCCAGCAGCGTAGGCCAGGGTGGCAATCAGCCCCAGCATTTT.

The chain couples TRBV11-2 to TRBJ2-7; 10 bases match TRBD2. J lost 3 bases, V lost 4 bases, and 12 bases had no gene match. The CDR3 totals 17 residues. CDR1 is SGHAT, CDR2 FQNNGV, per germline. The DNA for the CDR3 is TGTGCCAGCAGCTCCCCCGGGAGGGCTAGCGGGGGCTACGAGCAGTACTTC. Its protein is CASSSPGRASGGYEQYF.

The V call is TRBV29-1, the J call TRBJ2-1; 8 bases map to TRBD2. Germline values: CDR1 SQVTM, CDR2 ANQGSEA. The CDR3 totals 13 residues. The J segment lost 14 bases and the V segment lost 7 bases, leaving 16 bases of the junction unmatched. This CDR3 reads CSAPGAGGSLEFF. The CDR3 region has the DNA TGCAGCGCCCCAGGGGCGGGAGGTTCCCTCGAGTTCTTC.

The chain combines TRBV19 with TRBJ1-5; D ambiguous. Per the germline V gene, CDR1 is LNHDA and CDR2 is SQIVND (reference sequence). The CDR3 runs to 15 residues. Trimming stripped 6 bases from V and 0 bases from J, with 12 bases between. This CDR3 is CASRAREGSNQPQHF. The CDR3 DNA is TGTGCCAGTAGAGCCCGGGAAGGTAGCAATCAGCCCCAGCATTTT.

This chain connects TRBV11-2 to TRBJ2-1; TRBD2 might be the D (6 bases). The CDR3 sequence is 12 residues long. Trimming stripped 10 bases from V and 4 bases from J, with 11 bases between. The germline CDR1 and CDR2 sequences are SGHAT and FQNNGV. This chain's CDR3 is CATSREYNEQFF. The CDR3 DNA is TGTGCCACCTCGCGGGAATACAATGAGCAGTTCTTC.